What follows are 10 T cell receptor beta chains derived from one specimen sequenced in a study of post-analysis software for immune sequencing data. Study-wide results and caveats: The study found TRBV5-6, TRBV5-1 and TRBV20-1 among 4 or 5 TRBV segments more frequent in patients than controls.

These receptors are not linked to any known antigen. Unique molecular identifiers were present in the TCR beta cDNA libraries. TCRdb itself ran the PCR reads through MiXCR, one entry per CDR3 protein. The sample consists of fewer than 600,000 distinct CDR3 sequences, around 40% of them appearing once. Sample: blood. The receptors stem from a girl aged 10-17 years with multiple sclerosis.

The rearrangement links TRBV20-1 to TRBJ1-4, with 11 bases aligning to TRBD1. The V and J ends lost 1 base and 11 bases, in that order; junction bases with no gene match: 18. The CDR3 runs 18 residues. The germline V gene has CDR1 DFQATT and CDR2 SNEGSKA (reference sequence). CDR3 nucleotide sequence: TGCAGTGCTAGAGCGACACCGGGACAGGGGGATGGTGTCGGGAAACTGTTTTTT. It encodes CSARATPGQGDGVGKLFF.

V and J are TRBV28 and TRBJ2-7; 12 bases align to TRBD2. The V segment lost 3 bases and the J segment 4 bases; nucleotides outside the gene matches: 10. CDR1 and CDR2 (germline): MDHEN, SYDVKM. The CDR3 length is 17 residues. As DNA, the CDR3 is TGTGCCAGCAGTTTTGGGCTAGCGGGAGGGAGGGCTTACGAGCAGTACTTC. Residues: CASSFGLAGGRAYEQYF.

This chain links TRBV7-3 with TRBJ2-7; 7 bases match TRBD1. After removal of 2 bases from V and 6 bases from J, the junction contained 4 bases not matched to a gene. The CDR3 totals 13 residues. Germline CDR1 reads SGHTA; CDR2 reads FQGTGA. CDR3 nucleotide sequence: TGTGCCAGCAGCTTAGGCAGGGGGAGCGAGCAGTACTTC. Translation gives CASSLGRGSEQYF.

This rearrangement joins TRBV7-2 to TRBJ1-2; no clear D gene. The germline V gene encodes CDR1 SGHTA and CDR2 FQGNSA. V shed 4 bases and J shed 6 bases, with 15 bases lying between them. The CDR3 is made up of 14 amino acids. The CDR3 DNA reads TGTGCCAGCAGCTGGAGGGTCCCGACGAATGGCTACACCTTC. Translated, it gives CASSWRVPTNGYTF.

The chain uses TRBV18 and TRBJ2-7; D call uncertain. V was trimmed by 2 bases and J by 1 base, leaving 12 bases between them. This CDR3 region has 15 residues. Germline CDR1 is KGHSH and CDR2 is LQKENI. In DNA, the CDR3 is TGTGCCAGCTCACCAGGGGTAGATTCGTCCTACGAGCAGTACTTC. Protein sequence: CASSPGVDSSYEQYF.

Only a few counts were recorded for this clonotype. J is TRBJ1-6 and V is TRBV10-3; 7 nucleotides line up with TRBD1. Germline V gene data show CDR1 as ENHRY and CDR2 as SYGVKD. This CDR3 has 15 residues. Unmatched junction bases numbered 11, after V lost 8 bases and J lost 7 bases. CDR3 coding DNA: TGTGCCATCGGGTCCGGGACAGAGAAAAATTCACCCCTCCACTTT. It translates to CAIGSGTEKNSPLHF.

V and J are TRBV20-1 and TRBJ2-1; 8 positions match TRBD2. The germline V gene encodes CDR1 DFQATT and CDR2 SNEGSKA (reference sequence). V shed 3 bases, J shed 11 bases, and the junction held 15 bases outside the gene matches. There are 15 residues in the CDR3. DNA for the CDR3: TGCAGTGCTAGCCAATTCAGCGGGGGTTTGAGTAAGCAGTTCTTC. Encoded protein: CSASQFSGGLSKQFF.

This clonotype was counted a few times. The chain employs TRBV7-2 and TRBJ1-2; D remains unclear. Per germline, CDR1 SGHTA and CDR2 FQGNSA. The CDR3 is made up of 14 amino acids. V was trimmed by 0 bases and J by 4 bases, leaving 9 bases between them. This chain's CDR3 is CASSLAVDLYGYTF. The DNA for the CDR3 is TGTGCCAGCAGCTTAGCGGTGGACCTCTATGGCTACACCTTC.

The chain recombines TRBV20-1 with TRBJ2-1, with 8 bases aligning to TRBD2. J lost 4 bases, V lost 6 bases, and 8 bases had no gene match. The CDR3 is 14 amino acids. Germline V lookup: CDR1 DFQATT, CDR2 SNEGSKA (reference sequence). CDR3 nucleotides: TGCAGTGCGCAAGTAACTAGCGGTTACAATGAGCAGTTCTTC. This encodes CSAQVTSGYNEQFF.

The CDR3 DNA sequence: TGCAGTGCTAGGCTAGCGGAGAGCACAGATACGCAGTATTTT. Translated, it gives CSARLAESTDTQYF. The genes are TRBV20-1 and TRBJ2-3; 7 nucleotides match TRBD2. The germline V gene encodes CDR1 DFQATT and CDR2 SNEGSKA (reference sequence). The trim removed 3 bases at V and 0 bases at J, leaving 3 bases unmatched. This CDR3 region has 14 residues.